This paragraph covers one T cell receptor beta chain sequence. The table came from immunoSEQ multiplex PCR; TCRdb's copy has only in-frame clones and leaves some out. The sample records some 250,000 clones, roughly nine tenths being singletons. This sample stems from a study of blood T cell repertoires in COVID-19. About the study: COVID-19 samples, acute and convalescent, were from the United States, Italy and Spain. Sample material is recorded as cDNA or gDNA derived from T cells, B-cell-depleted T cells, or PBMCs.

Residents of 24 US areas, aged roughly 18 to 95 years, made up the participants. Participant-reported clinical history was the basis for cohort assignment. The CDR3 has 17 amino acids. Per the germline V gene, CDR1 is LNHDA and CDR2 is SQIVND (reference sequence). V was cut by 1 base and J by 2 bases, with 15 bases left in between. The chain recombines TRBV19 with TRBJ1-5; D remains ambiguous. This sequence originates from a human donor in a cohort exposed to, infected with or recovered from COVID-19 (not recorded which). The donor label of this sample is uncertain. Sequencing was done on a sample of PBMCs or T cells enriched from blood (not recorded which). The CDR3 spells CASSIGVSEGGNQPQHF. CDR3 coding DNA: TGTGCCAGTAGTATAGGGGTTTCTGAGGGAGGCAATCAGCCCCAGCATTTT.